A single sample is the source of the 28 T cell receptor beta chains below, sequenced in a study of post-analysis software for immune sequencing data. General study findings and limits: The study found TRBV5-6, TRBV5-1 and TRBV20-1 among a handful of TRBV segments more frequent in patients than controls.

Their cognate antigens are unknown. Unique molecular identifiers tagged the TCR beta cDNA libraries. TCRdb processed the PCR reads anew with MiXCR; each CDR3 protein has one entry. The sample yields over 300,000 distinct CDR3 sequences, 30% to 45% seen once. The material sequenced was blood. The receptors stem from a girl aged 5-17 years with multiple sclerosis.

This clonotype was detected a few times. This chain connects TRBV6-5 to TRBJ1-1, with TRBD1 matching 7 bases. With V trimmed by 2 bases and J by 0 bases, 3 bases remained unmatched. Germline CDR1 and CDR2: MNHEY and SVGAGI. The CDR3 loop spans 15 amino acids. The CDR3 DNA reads TGTGCCAGCAGTTACGGGGGACAGCTGAACACTGAAGCTTTCTTT. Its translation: CASSYGGQLNTEAFF.

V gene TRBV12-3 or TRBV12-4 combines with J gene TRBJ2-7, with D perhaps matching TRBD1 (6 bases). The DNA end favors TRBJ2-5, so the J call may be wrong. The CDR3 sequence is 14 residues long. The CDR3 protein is CASSPKTGQETQYF. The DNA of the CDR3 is TGTGCCAGCAGCCCAAAGACAGGTCAAGAGACCCAGTACTTC.

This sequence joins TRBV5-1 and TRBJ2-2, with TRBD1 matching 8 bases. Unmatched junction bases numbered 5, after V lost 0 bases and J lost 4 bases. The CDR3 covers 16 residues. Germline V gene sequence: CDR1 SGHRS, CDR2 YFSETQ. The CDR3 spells CASSLAWTGSTGELFF. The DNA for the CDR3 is TGCGCCAGCAGCTTGGCCTGGACAGGGAGCACCGGGGAGCTGTTTTTT.

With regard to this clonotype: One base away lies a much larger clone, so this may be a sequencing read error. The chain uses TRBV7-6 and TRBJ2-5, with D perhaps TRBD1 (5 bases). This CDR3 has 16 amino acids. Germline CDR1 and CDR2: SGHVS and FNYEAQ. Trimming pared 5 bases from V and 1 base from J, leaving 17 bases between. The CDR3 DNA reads TGTGCCAGCAGCCGAAGAAGGGGCCTTTTCCAAGAGACCCAGTACTTC. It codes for CASSRRRGLFQETQYF. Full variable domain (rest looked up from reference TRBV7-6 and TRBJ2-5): GAGVSQSPRYKVTKRGQDVALRCDPISGHVSLYWYRQALGQGPEFLTYFNYEAQQDKSGLPNDRFSAERPEGSISTLTIQRTEQRDSAMYRCASSRRRGLFQETQYFGPGTRLLVL.

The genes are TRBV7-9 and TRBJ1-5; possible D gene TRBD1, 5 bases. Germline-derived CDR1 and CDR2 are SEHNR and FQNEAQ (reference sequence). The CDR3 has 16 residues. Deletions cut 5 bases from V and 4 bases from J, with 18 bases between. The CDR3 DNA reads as TGTGCCAGCAGCCCGATTGAGGGGAGACCAAATCAGCCCCAGCATTTT. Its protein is CASSPIEGRPNQPQHF.

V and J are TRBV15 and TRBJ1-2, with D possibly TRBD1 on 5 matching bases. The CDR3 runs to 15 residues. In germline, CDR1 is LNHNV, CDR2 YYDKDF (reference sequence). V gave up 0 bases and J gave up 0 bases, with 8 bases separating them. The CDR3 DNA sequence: TGTGCCACCAGCAGAGACAGGGAACCTAACTATGGCTACACCTTC. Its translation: CATSRDREPNYGYTF.

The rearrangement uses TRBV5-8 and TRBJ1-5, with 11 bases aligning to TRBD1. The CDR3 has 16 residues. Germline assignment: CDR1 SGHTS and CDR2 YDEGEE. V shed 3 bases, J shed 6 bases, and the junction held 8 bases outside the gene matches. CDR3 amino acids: CASSYRDRGFGQPQHF. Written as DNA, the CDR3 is TGTGCCAGCAGCTACCGGGACAGGGGGTTCGGTCAGCCCCAGCATTTT.

The CDR3 loop is CASSSLWGLGDTEAFF. The DNA of the CDR3 is TGTGCCAGCAGTTCCCTCTGGGGGTTAGGTGACACTGAAGCTTTCTTT. The chain recombines TRBV27 with TRBJ1-1, with D possibly being TRBD1 (5 bases). Per germline, CDR1 MNHEY and CDR2 SMNVEV (reference sequence). Trimming left V 4 bases short and J 3 bases short, with 18 bases between. The CDR3 runs to 16 residues.

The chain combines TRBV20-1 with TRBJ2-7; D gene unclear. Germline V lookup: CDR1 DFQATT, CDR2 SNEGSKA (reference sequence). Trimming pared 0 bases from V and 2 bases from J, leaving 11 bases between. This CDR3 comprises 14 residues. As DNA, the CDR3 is TGCAGTGCTAGAGATGACATCCCCCCCTACGAGCAGTACTTC. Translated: CSARDDIPPYEQYF.

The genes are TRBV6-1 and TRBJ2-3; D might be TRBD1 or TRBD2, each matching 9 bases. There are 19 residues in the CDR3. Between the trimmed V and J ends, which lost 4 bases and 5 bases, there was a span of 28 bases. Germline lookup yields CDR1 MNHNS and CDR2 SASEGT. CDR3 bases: TGTGCCAGCAGTGCCGGGACAGGGAAACTAGCGGGCAAGGTAGATACGCAGTATTTT. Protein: CASSAGTGKLAGKVDTQYF.

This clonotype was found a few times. DNA of the CDR3: TGTGCCAGCAGTGGGACCTCAAGGGGCAATCAGCCCCAGCATTTT. This sequence encodes CASSGTSRGNQPQHF. The chain uses TRBV25-1 and TRBJ1-5; D ambiguous. This CDR3 comprises 15 residues. V lost 4 bases and J lost 2, with 12 bases in between. The germline gives CDR1 MGHDK, CDR2 SYGVNS.

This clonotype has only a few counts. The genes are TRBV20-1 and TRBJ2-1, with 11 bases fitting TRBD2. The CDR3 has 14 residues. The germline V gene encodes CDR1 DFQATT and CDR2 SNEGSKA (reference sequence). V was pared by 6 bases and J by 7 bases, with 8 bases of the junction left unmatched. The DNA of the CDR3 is TGCAGTGCCGCCGGGACTAGCGGATCAAATGAGCAGTTCTTC. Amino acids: CSAAGTSGSNEQFF.

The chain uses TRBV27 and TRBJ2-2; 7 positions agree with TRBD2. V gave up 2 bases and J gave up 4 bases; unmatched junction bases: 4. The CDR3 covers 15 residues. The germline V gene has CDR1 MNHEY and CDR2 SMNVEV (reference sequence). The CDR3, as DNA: TGTGCCAGCAGTTTAGATACGGGAGGCACCGGGGAGCTGTTTTTT. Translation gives CASSLDTGGTGELFF.

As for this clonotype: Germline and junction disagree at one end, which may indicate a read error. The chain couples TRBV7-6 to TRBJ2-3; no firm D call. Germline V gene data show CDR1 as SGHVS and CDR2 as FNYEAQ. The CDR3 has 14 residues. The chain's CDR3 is CANSSTTRTDTQYF. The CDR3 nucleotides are TGTGCCAACAGCTCAACGACTCGCACAGATACGCAGTATTTT. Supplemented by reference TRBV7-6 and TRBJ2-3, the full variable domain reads GAGVSQSPRYKVTKRGQDVALRCDPISGHVSLYWYRQALGQGPEFLTYFNYEAQQDKSGLPNDRFSAERPEGSISTLTIQRTEQRDSAMYRCANSSTTRTDTQYFGPGTRLTVL.

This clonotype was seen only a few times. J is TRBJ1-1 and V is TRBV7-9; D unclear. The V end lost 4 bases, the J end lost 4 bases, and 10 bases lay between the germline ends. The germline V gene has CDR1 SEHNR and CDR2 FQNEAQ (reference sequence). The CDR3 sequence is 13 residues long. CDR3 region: CASSSGSPTEAFF. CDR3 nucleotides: TGTGCCAGCAGCTCCGGGTCACCCACTGAAGCTTTCTTT.

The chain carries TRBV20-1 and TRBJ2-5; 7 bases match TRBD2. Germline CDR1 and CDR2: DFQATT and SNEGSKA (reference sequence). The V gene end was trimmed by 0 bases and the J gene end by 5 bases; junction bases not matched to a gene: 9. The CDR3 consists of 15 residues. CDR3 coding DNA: TGCAGTGCTAGAGATCCGGAACTAGCGATCGAGACCCAGTACTTC. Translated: CSARDPELAIETQYF.

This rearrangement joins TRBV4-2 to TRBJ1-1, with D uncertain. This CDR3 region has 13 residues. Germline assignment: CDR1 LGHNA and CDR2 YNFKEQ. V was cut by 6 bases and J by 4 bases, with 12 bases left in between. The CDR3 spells CASRVTSSTEAFF. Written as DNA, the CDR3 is TGTGCCAGCAGGGTAACATCGAGCACTGAAGCTTTCTTT.

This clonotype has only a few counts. In DNA form, the CDR3 reads TGCGCCAGCAGAGCCAGGGGGGCGAACACTGAAGCTTTCTTT. Amino acids: CASRARGANTEAFF. V usage is TRBV5-1 and J usage is TRBJ1-1, with 7 bases that match TRBD1. The CDR3 has 14 residues. V gave up 5 bases and J gave up 1 base; unmatched junction bases: 5. Germline values: CDR1 SGHRS, CDR2 YFSETQ.

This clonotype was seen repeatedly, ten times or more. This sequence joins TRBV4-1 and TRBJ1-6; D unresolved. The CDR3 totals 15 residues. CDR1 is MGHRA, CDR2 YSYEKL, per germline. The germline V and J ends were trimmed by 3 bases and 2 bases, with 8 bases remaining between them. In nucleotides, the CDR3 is TGCGCCAGCAGCCAGCAGCTGGCCTATAATTCACCCCTCCACTTT. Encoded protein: CASSQQLAYNSPLHF.

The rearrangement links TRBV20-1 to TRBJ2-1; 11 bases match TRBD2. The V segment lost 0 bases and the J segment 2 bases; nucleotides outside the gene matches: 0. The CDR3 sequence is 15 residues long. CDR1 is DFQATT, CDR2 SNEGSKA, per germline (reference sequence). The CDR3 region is CSARDSGGAYNEQFF. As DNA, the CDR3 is TGCAGTGCTAGAGATAGCGGGGGGGCCTACAATGAGCAGTTCTTC.

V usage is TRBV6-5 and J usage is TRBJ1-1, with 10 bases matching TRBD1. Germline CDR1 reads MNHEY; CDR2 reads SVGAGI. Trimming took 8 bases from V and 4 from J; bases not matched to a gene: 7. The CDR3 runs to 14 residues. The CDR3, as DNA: TGTGCCAGCGGGCGACAGGGGGCAAGCACTGAAGCTTTCTTT. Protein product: CASGRQGASTEAFF.

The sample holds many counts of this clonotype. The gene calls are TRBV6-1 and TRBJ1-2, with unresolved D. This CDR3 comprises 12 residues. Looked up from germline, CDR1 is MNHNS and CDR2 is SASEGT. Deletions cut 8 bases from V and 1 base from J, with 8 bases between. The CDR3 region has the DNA TGTGCCAGCTCCCACTTTAACTATGGCTACACCTTC. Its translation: CASSHFNYGYTF.

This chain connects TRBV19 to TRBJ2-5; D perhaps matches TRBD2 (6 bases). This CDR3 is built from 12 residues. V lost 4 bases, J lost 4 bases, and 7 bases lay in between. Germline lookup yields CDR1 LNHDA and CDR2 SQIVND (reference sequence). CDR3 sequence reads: CASSTGRETQYF. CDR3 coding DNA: TGTGCCAGTAGTACCGGGAGAGAGACCCAGTACTTC.

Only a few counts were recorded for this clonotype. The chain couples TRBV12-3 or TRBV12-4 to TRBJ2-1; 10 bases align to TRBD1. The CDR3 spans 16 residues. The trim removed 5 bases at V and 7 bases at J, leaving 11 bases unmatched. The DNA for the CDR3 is TGTGCCAGCAGTCCTATGGACAGGGGGTTCCGGAATGAGCAGTTCTTC. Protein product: CASSPMDRGFRNEQFF.

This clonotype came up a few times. The CDR3: CASSLGTHHRELFF. CDR3 nucleotides: TGCGCCAGCAGCTTAGGGACTCACCACCGGGAGCTGTTTTTT. This sequence joins TRBV5-1 and TRBJ2-2; possible D gene TRBD2, 6 bases. Per germline, CDR1 SGHRS and CDR2 YFSETQ. V was clipped by 2 bases and J by 9 bases, with 14 bases between them. The CDR3 totals 14 residues.

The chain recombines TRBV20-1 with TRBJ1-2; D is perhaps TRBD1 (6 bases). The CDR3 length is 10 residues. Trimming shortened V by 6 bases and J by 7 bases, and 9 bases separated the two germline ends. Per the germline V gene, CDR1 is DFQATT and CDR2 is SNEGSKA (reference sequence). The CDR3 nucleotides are TGCAGTGCCAGGGGCTTTGGCTACACCTTC. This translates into CSARGFGYTF.

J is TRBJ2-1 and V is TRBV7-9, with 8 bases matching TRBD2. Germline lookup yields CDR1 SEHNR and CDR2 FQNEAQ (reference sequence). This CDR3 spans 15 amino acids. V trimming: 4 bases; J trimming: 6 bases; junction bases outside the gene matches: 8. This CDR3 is CASSSLAGSANEQFF. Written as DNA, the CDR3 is TGTGCCAGCAGCTCCTTAGCGGGATCCGCCAATGAGCAGTTCTTC.

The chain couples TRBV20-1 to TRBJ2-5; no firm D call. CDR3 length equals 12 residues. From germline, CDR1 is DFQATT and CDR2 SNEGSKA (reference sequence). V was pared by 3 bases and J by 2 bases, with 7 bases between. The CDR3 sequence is CSASLRQETQYF. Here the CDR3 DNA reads TGCAGTGCTAGTTTGAGACAAGAGACCCAGTACTTC.